This entry is about one T cell receptor (beta chain). Antigen: not known. With 60 Vbeta and 13 Jbeta primers, the PCR was carried out. The method was immunoSEQ multiplex PCR; TCRdb's version includes in-frame clones alone and lacks a portion of them. The sample holds a few hundred thousand clones, around 79% seen once. V lost 4 bases, J lost 2 bases, and 18 bases lay in between. CDR1 and CDR2 from the germline V gene are LNHNV and YYDKDF (reference sequence). The CDR3 loop spans 16 amino acids. The data derive from a study of cytomegalovirus exposure and HLA in healthy donors. Study-wide points: Cytomegalovirus association was assigned to about 180 TCR beta chains.

The sequencing input was PBMCs. The chain employs TRBV15 and TRBJ2-7; a weak D match, TRBD2 (5 bases). The sequence came from a man between 18 and 35 years old in good health and CMV-seronegative. CDR3 region: CATSKTTSLGTYEQYF. Here the CDR3 DNA reads TGTGCCACCAGCAAAACTACAAGCCTCGGGACCTACGAGCAGTACTTC.